The 22 T cell receptor beta chains below all came from one sample that was sequenced in a study of blood T cell repertoires in COVID-19 (dated by TCRdb to about 2020). Library preparation used the immunoSEQ multiplex PCR assay. TCRdb retrieved this table from immuneACCESS and kept in-frame rearrangements only. Not all clones are present; in checked studies, unresolved V genes account for under half, and no reason is known for the remainder. Counted in this sample were around 150,000 clones; roughly 89% of them appeared once. Jointly, the top ten make up around 3.9% of the sample. Sequenced material: peripheral blood. Source of these receptors: a woman in her sixties who had recovered from COVID-19.

This chain uses TRBV7-8 with TRBJ2-2, with TRBD1 matching over 8 bases. CDR1 SGHVS and CDR2 FQNEAQ come from the germline V gene. V lost 6 bases, J lost 4 bases, and 10 bases stayed unmatched. The CDR3 extends over 16 amino acids. CDR3 sequence (DNA): TGTGCCAGCAGGAAGGACAGGGTGGATCGCACCGGGGAGCTGTTTTTT. Residues: CASRKDRVDRTGELFF.

The chain uses TRBV4-3 and TRBJ1-4; weak D call: TRBD1 (6 bases). The CDR3 totals 18 residues. V was pared by 0 bases and J by 4 bases, with 18 bases between. The germline CDR1 and CDR2 sequences are LGHNA and YSLEER. DNA for the CDR3: TGCGCCAGCAGCCAAGATTTTCGACAGCGGACAGTTAATGAAAAACTGTTTTTT. Its protein is CASSQDFRQRTVNEKLFF.

The J gene is TRBJ1-1, the V gene TRBV19, with 7 positions matching TRBD1. The trim removed 7 bases at V and 2 bases at J, leaving 7 bases unmatched. The CDR3 consists of 14 residues. Germline-derived CDR1 and CDR2 are LNHDA and SQIVND (reference sequence). This chain's CDR3 is CASTWGQPNTEAFF. The DNA of the CDR3 is TGTGCCAGTACCTGGGGACAGCCAAACACTGAAGCTTTCTTT. The full variable domain, completed using reference TRBV19 and TRBJ1-1, is DGGITQSPKYLFRKEGQNVTLSCEQNLNHDAMYWYRQDPGQGLRLIYYSQIVNDFQKGDIAEGYSVSREKKESFPLTVTSAQKNPTAFYLCASTWGQPNTEAFFGQGTRLTVV.

This chain uses TRBV29-1 with TRBJ2-7; 8 nucleotides line up with TRBD1. The CDR3 loop spans 14 amino acids. The germline V gene has CDR1 SQVTM and CDR2 ANQGSEA. The V and J ends lost 5 bases and 1 base, in that order; junction bases with no gene match: 7. CDR3 sequence (DNA): TGCAGCGTTACACAGGGGGATCGGTCCTACGAGCAGTACTTC. Its translation is CSVTQGDRSYEQYF.

The CDR3 coding sequence is TGCGCCAGCAGCCCTCGAAAAGTCAGCTCCTATAATTCACCCCTCCACTTT. Encoded protein: CASSPRKVSSYNSPLHF. The rearrangement joins TRBV5-1 to TRBJ1-6; no clear D. Germline V gene sequence: CDR1 SGHRS, CDR2 YFSETQ. The V end lost 4 bases, the J end lost 0 bases, and 14 bases lay between the germline ends. The CDR3 length is 17 residues. Full variable domain (missing parts from reference TRBV5-1 and TRBJ1-6): KAGVTQTPRYLIKTRGQQVTLSCSPISGHRSVSWYQQTPGQGLQFLFEYFSETQRNKGNFPGRFSGRQFSNSRSEMNVSTLELGDSALYLCASSPRKVSSYNSPLHFGNGTRLTVT.

This chain uses TRBV30 with TRBJ1-1; no clear D. From germline, CDR1 is GTSNPN and CDR2 SVGIG (reference sequence). V gave up 7 bases and J gave up 4 bases, with 13 bases separating them. CDR3 size: 12 residues. The CDR3, as DNA: TGTGCCTTGACGAGGGTCGCCACTGAAGCTTTCTTT. This sequence encodes CALTRVATEAFF.

The chain combines TRBV9 with TRBJ1-6; 8 bases line up with TRBD1. V was pared by 1 base and J by 8 bases, with 11 bases of the junction left unmatched. The CDR3 has 17 amino acids. Germline-derived CDR1 and CDR2 are SGDLS and YYNGEE. The CDR3 nucleotides read TGTGCCAGCAGCGTAAGACAGGGGCCGACAAGGGATTCACCCCTCCACTTT. This encodes CASSVRQGPTRDSPLHF.

J is TRBJ1-1 and V is TRBV7-9; no reliable D call. There are 14 residues in the CDR3. CDR1 is SEHNR and CDR2 is FQNEAQ in the germline V gene (reference sequence). Between the trimmed V and J ends, which lost 3 bases and 5 bases, there was a span of 13 bases. In DNA form, the CDR3 reads TGTGCCAGCAGCTTCCCAGGCAGGAAGACTGAAGCTTTCTTT. Protein product: CASSFPGRKTEAFF.

The chain joins TRBV2 to TRBJ1-5; D is undetermined. Per germline, CDR1 SNHLY and CDR2 FYNNEI. This CDR3 is built from 14 residues. V dropped 7 bases and J dropped 5 bases, with 15 bases sitting between them. CDR3 in amino acids: CASTPWAPDQPQHF. The CDR3 region has the DNA TGTGCCAGCACTCCTTGGGCCCCGGATCAGCCCCAGCATTTT.

The rearrangement uses TRBV5-1 and TRBJ1-4; D gene unclear. This CDR3 comprises 15 residues. Looked up from germline, CDR1 is SGHRS and CDR2 is YFSETQ. Trimming stripped 4 bases from V and 0 bases from J, with 10 bases between. The CDR3 loop reads CASSPYSTTNEKLFF. In DNA form, the CDR3 reads TGCGCCAGCAGCCCTTACAGTACAACTAATGAAAAACTGTTTTTT. The whole variable domain, filled in from reference TRBV5-1 and TRBJ1-4, reads KAGVTQTPRYLIKTRGQQVTLSCSPISGHRSVSWYQQTPGQGLQFLFEYFSETQRNKGNFPGRFSGRQFSNSRSEMNVSTLELGDSALYLCASSPYSTTNEKLFFGSGTQLSVL.

In its sample, this clone was seen a few times. The chain joins TRBV28 to TRBJ2-1; D is uncertain. CDR3 size: 14 residues. CDR1 is MDHEN, CDR2 SYDVKM, per germline. V lost 4 bases, J lost 8 bases, and 15 bases lay in between. DNA for the CDR3: TGTGCCAGCAGTTCCACGCGAGATTTCGATGAGCAGTTCTTC. Encoded protein: CASSSTRDFDEQFF.

This rearrangement joins TRBV27 to TRBJ2-2; D is uncertain. Germline V gives CDR1 MNHEY, CDR2 SMNVEV (reference sequence). The CDR3 contains 12 residues. The V gene lost 3 bases and the J gene lost 6 bases, with 5 bases spanning the gap. This CDR3 reads CASSLGPGELFF. The CDR3 nucleotides are TGTGCCAGCAGTTTGGGCCCCGGGGAGCTGTTTTTT.

The chain couples TRBV7-9 to TRBJ1-2, with D hard to call. Germline V gives CDR1 SEHNR, CDR2 FQNEAQ (reference sequence). The CDR3 totals 13 residues. The ends were cut back, 5 bases at V and 8 bases at J, with 15 bases in the middle. The CDR3 sequence is CASSHMRVGGYTF. CDR3 in DNA: TGTGCCAGCAGCCACATGCGGGTTGGCGGCTACACCTTC.

The chain has TRBV9 and TRBJ2-2; 11 bases agree with TRBD2. Unmatched junction bases numbered 6, after V lost 4 bases and J lost 4 bases. CDR3 length: 16 amino acids. The germline V gene encodes CDR1 SGDLS and CDR2 YYNGEE. CDR3 DNA sequence: TGTGCCAGCAGCTCCCGACTAGCGGGGCCCACCGGGGAGCTGTTTTTT. Translating it yields CASSSRLAGPTGELFF.

This chain joins TRBV18 and TRBJ2-3; D is undetermined. Germline-derived CDR1 and CDR2 are KGHSH and LQKENI. The CDR3 has 14 amino acids. The V gene lost 2 bases and the J gene lost 2 bases, with 8 bases spanning the gap. CDR3 in DNA: TGTGCCAGCTCACCAACACAGTTCACAGATACGCAGTATTTT. Its protein is CASSPTQFTDTQYF.

V and J are TRBV5-1 and TRBJ2-5; TRBD2 agrees at 14 bases. The V and J ends lost 0 bases and 2 bases, in that order; junction bases with no gene match: 0. The CDR3 spans 16 residues. Germline V gives CDR1 SGHRS, CDR2 YFSETQ. CDR3 bases: TGCGCCAGCAGCTTGGGGACTAGCGGGGGGCAAGAGACCCAGTACTTC. It specifies CASSLGTSGGQETQYF.

This sequence joins TRBV6-4 and TRBJ2-7; D not resolved. The V end was cut by 0 bases, the J end by 2 bases, with 11 bases between. Germline-derived CDR1 and CDR2 are MRHNA and SNTAGT. The CDR3 sequence is 15 residues long. The CDR3 coding sequence is TGTGCCAGCAGTGACTCGAGTCTGGAGACCTACGAGCAGTACTTC. Protein product: CASSDSSLETYEQYF.

The chain joins TRBV28 to TRBJ1-1, with 7 bases identical to TRBD1. Germline V CDR1 and CDR2: MDHEN, SYDVKM. The CDR3 sequence is 16 residues long. J lost 3 bases, V lost 4 bases, and 11 bases had no gene match. CDR3 sequence: CASSSGQSYRYTEAFF. CDR3 DNA: TGTGCCAGCAGTTCGGGACAGTCCTACAGGTACACTGAAGCTTTCTTT.

This sequence joins TRBV11-3 and TRBJ2-3, with TRBD1 matching 7 bases. After removal of 4 bases from V and 3 bases from J, the junction contained 1 base not matched to a gene. The CDR3 spans 13 residues. CDR1 and CDR2 from the germline V gene are SGHNT and YENEEA. DNA for the CDR3: TGTGCCAGCAGCTCACAGGGGACAGATACGCAGTATTTT. Amino acid sequence: CASSSQGTDTQYF.

This sequence joins TRBV5-1 and TRBJ2-7, with 7 bases fitting TRBD1. Germline CDR1 SGHRS, CDR2 YFSETQ. The ends lost 4 bases at V and 3 bases at J; junction bases unmatched: 4. The CDR3 covers 13 residues. CDR3: CASSPDRDYEQYF. The CDR3 DNA follows: TGCGCCAGCAGCCCCGACAGGGACTACGAGCAGTACTTC.

This clone occurred once. This rearrangement joins TRBV19 to TRBJ1-5; TRBD1 agrees at 7 bases. The germline CDR1 and CDR2 sequences are LNHDA and SQIVND (reference sequence). The V segment lost 6 bases and the J segment 3 bases; nucleotides outside the gene matches: 2. CDR3 length equals 13 residues. This CDR3 is CASRGQHNQPQHF. The CDR3 DNA is TGTGCCAGTAGGGGACAGCACAATCAGCCCCAGCATTTT.

The V and J genes are TRBV5-1 and TRBJ1-2; D gene ambiguous. The CDR3 spans 12 residues. Trimming shortened V by 7 bases and J by 8 bases, and 15 bases separated the two germline ends. The germline V gene encodes CDR1 SGHRS and CDR2 YFSETQ. CDR3 DNA: TGCGCCAGCGGAGTGGGTGGTGAGGGCTACACCTTC. Its protein is CASGVGGEGYTF.